A selection of T cell receptor beta chains follows, all from one sample in a study of blood T cell repertoires in COVID-19. Sequencing used immunoSEQ multiplex PCR; TCRdb keeps in-frame clones, though not all of them. The sample consists of about 140,000 clones, 85% of them appearing once. The source material was PBMCs or T cells enriched from blood (not recorded which). Source of these receptors: a woman aged 40 to 50 who had recovered from COVID-19. CDR3s include the opening cysteine and the closing phenylalanine or tryptophan. A D gene is named only where the DNA matches it firmly. The listing skips clone size in some rows; elsewhere it reads once, few, many or a size class.

D gene: TRBD1
clone size: NA
V gene: TRBV5-1
J gene: TRBJ2-4
CDR3 DNA: TGCGCCAGCAGCGTGGGACAGGGATGGGGAAACATTCAGTACTTC
CDR3 protein: CASSVGQGWGNIQYF

D gene: NA
clone size: many
V gene: TRBV23-1
J gene: TRBJ1-2
CDR3 DNA: TGCGCCAGCAGTCCGGAAGCGGGGGATGGGGGCTACACCTTC
CDR3 protein: CASSPEAGDGGYTF

D gene: NA
clone size: NA
V gene: TRBV3-1/TRBV3-2
J gene: TRBJ2-7
CDR3 DNA: TGTGCCAGCAGCCAAGCCCCGGACTCCACCGCCCCCTACGAGCAGTACTTC
CDR3 protein: CASSQAPDSTAPYEQYF

D gene: NA
clone size: once
V gene: TRBV15
J gene: TRBJ2-1
CDR3 DNA: TGTGCCACCAGCAGAGAAGACAGGGAGGTGGATGAGCAGTTCTTC
CDR3 protein: CATSREDREVDEQFF

D gene: NA
clone size: NA
V gene: TRBV19
J gene: TRBJ2-5
CDR3 DNA: TGTGCCAGTAGCCCATCCCTCGGGACTCCCCAGTACTTC
CDR3 protein: CASSPSLGTPQYF

D gene: NA
clone size: NA
V gene: TRBV19
J gene: TRBJ2-7
CDR3 DNA: TGTGCCAGTAGTATTGCGGGGGCGGGGATCGCGAGCTACGAGCAGTACTTC
CDR3 protein: CASSIAGAGIASYEQYF

D gene: NA
clone size: NA
V gene: TRBV19
J gene: TRBJ1-1
CDR3 DNA: TGTGCCAGTAGTACCACGGGGTACACTGAAGCTTTCTTT
CDR3 protein: CASSTTGYTEAFF

D gene: NA
clone size: NA
V gene: TRBV29-1
J gene: TRBJ1-2
CDR3 DNA: TGCAGCGCCCTCAGCGGGGGTAACTATGGCTACACCTTC
CDR3 protein: CSALSGGNYGYTF

D gene: NA
clone size: NA
V gene: TRBV3-1/TRBV3-2
J gene: TRBJ2-5
CDR3 DNA: TGTGCCAGCAGCCAAACCGGTTTGGAGACCCAGTACTTC
CDR3 protein: CASSQTGLETQYF

D gene: NA
clone size: NA
V gene: TRBV3-1/TRBV3-2
J gene: TRBJ1-2
CDR3 DNA: TGTGCCAGCAGCCGCGTGGCGGGGGGCTCAGGCTACACCTTC
CDR3 protein: CASSRVAGGSGYTF

D gene: TRBD1
clone size: large
V gene: TRBV6-1
J gene: TRBJ1-5
CDR3 DNA: TGTGCCAGCAGTGAATGGGACAGTTATAGCAATCAGCCCCAGCATTTT
CDR3 protein: CASSEWDSYSNQPQHF